This T cell receptor (beta chain) was sequenced in a study of T cell repertoires in cytomegalovirus infection. Study as a whole: Signatures in public TCR beta sequences pointed to both CMV infection and matching HLA type. Findings of the study overall: In two of eight donors, the top clonotype was HLA-C-restricted CMV-specific. Cumulative frequency (of public TCR beta family members) identified carriers of CMV plus the relevant HLA.

The CDR3 contains 15 residues. Germline V gives CDR1 SGHAT, CDR2 FQNNGV. Trimming took 5 bases from V and 5 from J, leaving 15 bases between them. TCRdb independently ran MiXCR on the reads; one entry per CDR3 protein. The sample gives 350,000 to 500,000 distinct CDR3 sequences, roughly 30% of which show up once; approximately 14% is in the top ten. As concerns this clonotype: The target antigen is unknown.

The source is a human donor in good health (CMV status not recorded). Some clones in this sample may be carry-over from other donors' samples. The gene calls are TRBV11-2 and TRBJ2-2, with a weak D call TRBD2 (5 bases). The material sequenced was PBMCs. CDR3 sequence reads: CASSPHDGVTGELFF. In DNA, the CDR3 is TGTGCCAGCAGCCCACATGACGGGGTGACCGGGGAGCTGTTTTTT. The variable domain in full, completed from reference TRBV11-2 and TRBJ2-2, reads EAGVAQSPRYKIIEKRQSVAFWCNPISGHATLYWYQQILGQGPKLLIQFQNNGVVDDSQLPKDRFSAERLKGVDSTLKIQPAKLEDSAVYLCASSPHDGVTGELFFGEGSRLTVL.